Presented here are 27 T cell receptor beta chains from one specimen sequenced in a study of CD8 T cells in Susac syndrome. When the RNA was reverse transcribed, random hexamers were used with an input of about 0.5 to 1 ug. TCRdb called the immunoSEQ multiplex PCR reads again in MiXCR, with one record for every CDR3 protein. The sample contains about 240,000 distinct CDR3 sequences, almost 97% of which appear only once. The sequencing sample was made of CD4+ T cells from PBMCs. All receptors come from a human donor with Susac syndrome.

This clonotype was seen a single time. The chain couples TRBV4-1 to TRBJ2-1; TRBD1 or TRBD2 may be the D gene (5 bases each). CDR3 length: 16 residues. Between the trimmed V and J ends, which lost 5 bases and 8 bases, there was a span of 22 bases. In germline, CDR1 is MGHRA, CDR2 YSYEKL. The CDR3 DNA is TGCGCCAGCAGCGCACCCGGGACGACAACTGGGCATGAGCAGTTCTTC. Protein product: CASSAPGTTTGHEQFF.

V usage is TRBV30 and J usage is TRBJ1-1, with unresolved D. The CDR3 is 13 amino acids. Germline V lookup: CDR1 GTSNPN, CDR2 SVGIG (reference sequence). V was pared by 3 bases and J by 3 bases, with 11 bases between. The CDR3: CAWRKRRYTEAFF. The CDR3, as DNA: TGTGCCTGGAGAAAAAGACGGTACACTGAAGCTTTCTTT.

The chain couples TRBV5-1 to TRBJ2-6; D unresolved. Between the trimmed V and J ends, which lost 3 bases and 4 bases, there was a span of 11 bases. The CDR3 totals 15 residues. Looked up from germline, CDR1 is SGHRS and CDR2 is YFSETQ. In nucleotides, the CDR3 is TGCGCCAGCAGCTCGCCAGTACTCGGGGCCAACGTCCTGACTTTC. It encodes CASSSPVLGANVLTF.

This chain connects TRBV20-1 to TRBJ2-7, with 12 bases matching TRBD2. Germline V lookup: CDR1 DFQATT, CDR2 SNEGSKA (reference sequence). There are 15 residues in the CDR3. The J segment lost 3 bases and the V segment lost 6 bases, leaving 9 bases of the junction unmatched. The CDR3 DNA reads as TGCAGTGCAACACCCGGGACTAGCGGGTACTACGAGCAGTACTTC. As protein: CSATPGTSGYYEQYF.

The V and J genes are TRBV5-4 and TRBJ2-1; 15 positions match TRBD2. Germline V gene lookup returns CDR1 SGHNT and CDR2 YYREEE (reference sequence). The V segment lost 5 bases and the J segment 10 bases; nucleotides outside the gene matches: 7. The CDR3 covers 15 residues. In DNA form, the CDR3 reads TGTGCCAGCAGTAGGACTAGCGGGAGGGCCGAGGAGCAGTTCTTC. Its protein product is CASSRTSGRAEEQFF.

The gene calls are TRBV5-1 and TRBJ2-5; the D gene is possibly TRBD2 (6 bases). V was pared by 1 base and J by 5 bases, with 21 bases between. Germline assignment: CDR1 SGHRS and CDR2 YFSETQ. The CDR3 has 17 residues. DNA of the CDR3: TGCGCCAGCAGCTTGATCGTACGGGGTAGCGGTAATGAGACCCAGTACTTC. Its protein product is CASSLIVRGSGNETQYF.

V is TRBV7-2 and J is TRBJ2-4; D possibly corresponds to TRBD2 (5 bases). V was clipped by 5 bases and J by 0 bases, with 11 bases between them. The CDR3 runs to 15 residues. Germline V gives CDR1 SGHTA, CDR2 FQGNSA. CDR3 region: CASSPGSPAKNIQYF. In DNA form, the CDR3 reads TGTGCCAGCAGCCCGGGGTCCCCAGCCAAAAACATTCAGTACTTC.

This chain links TRBV12-5 with TRBJ1-1, with D maybe TRBD1 (5 bases). The germline V and J ends were trimmed by 6 bases and 1 base, with 18 bases remaining between them. CDR1 is LGHNT, CDR2 FRNRAP, per germline. The CDR3 covers 16 residues. The CDR3, as DNA: TGTGCTAGTGGACCCGGGGCCCCTGGAAGGAACACTGAAGCTTTCTTT. This encodes CASGPGAPGRNTEAFF.

This chain links TRBV27 with TRBJ1-5, with 7 bases identical to TRBD1. The germline gives CDR1 MNHEY, CDR2 SMNVEV (reference sequence). The junction had 10 bases not matched to a gene; V was cut back by 6 bases and J by 5 bases. The CDR3 is made up of 15 amino acids. The CDR3 nucleotides read TGTGCCAGCAGCCAAACAGGGGTCGGGGATCAGCCCCAGCATTTT. It specifies CASSQTGVGDQPQHF.

This chain joins TRBV13 and TRBJ2-2; D uncertain. CDR3 length: 15 amino acids. V lost 5 bases and J 7 bases, leaving 17 bases between the germline ends. Germline CDR1 and CDR2: PRHDT and FYEKMQ (reference sequence). The CDR3 DNA reads as TGTGCCAGCAGCCGCCCTTCGCGGACCGGCGGGGAGCTGTTTTTT. This gives the protein CASSRPSRTGGELFF. The variable domain in full, completed from reference TRBV13 and TRBJ2-2, reads AAGVIQSPRHLIKEKRETATLKCYPIPRHDTVYWYQQGPGQDPQFLISFYEKMQSDKGSIPDRFSAQQFSDYHSELNMSSLELGDSALYFCASSRPSRTGGELFFGEGSRLTVL.

V is TRBV5-1 and J is TRBJ2-1; 8 nucleotides align to TRBD2. CDR3 length: 13 amino acids. In germline, CDR1 is SGHRS, CDR2 YFSETQ. The trim removed 0 bases at V and 12 bases at J, leaving 5 bases unmatched. CDR3 bases: TGCGCCAGCAGCTTGGATCCTAGCGGGCCGCAGTTCTTC. The encoded protein is CASSLDPSGPQFF. The whole variable domain, filled in from reference TRBV5-1 and TRBJ2-1, reads KAGVTQTPRYLIKTRGQQVTLSCSPISGHRSVSWYQQTPGQGLQFLFEYFSETQRNKGNFPGRFSGRQFSNSRSEMNVSTLELGDSALYLCASSLDPSGPQFFGPGTRLTVL.

The rearrangement joins TRBV12-3 or TRBV12-4 to TRBJ2-5, with D unresolved. V shed 3 bases and J shed 5 bases, with 7 bases lying between them. This CDR3 is 12 amino acids long. In nucleotides, the CDR3 is TGTGCCAGCAGTTTGGTGCCTGAGACCCAGTACTTC. Encoded protein: CASSLVPETQYF.

The chain is built from TRBV20-1 and TRBJ1-2, with D possibly matching TRBD1 (5 bases). V lost 4 bases, J lost 4 bases, and 13 bases lay in between. This CDR3 region has 13 residues. CDR1 is DFQATT, CDR2 SNEGSKA, per germline (reference sequence). The CDR3 region is CSAITGPFYGYTF. The CDR3 DNA sequence: TGCAGTGCTATAACAGGTCCGTTCTATGGCTACACCTTC.

This chain joins TRBV27 and TRBJ2-1; 9 positions match TRBD1. This CDR3 contains 16 residues. V lost 5 bases, J lost 4 bases, and 9 bases stayed unmatched. The germline gives CDR1 MNHEY, CDR2 SMNVEV (reference sequence). The CDR3 nucleotides are TGTGCCAGCAGTACATTGGGACAGGGATTTTACAATGAGCAGTTCTTC. The encoded protein is CASSTLGQGFYNEQFF.

V and J are TRBV30 and TRBJ1-2, with D perhaps TRBD1 (5 bases). Trimming shortened V by 0 bases and J by 1 base, and 12 bases separated the two germline ends. From germline, CDR1 is GTSNPN and CDR2 SVGIG (reference sequence). CDR3 length: 15 residues. Here the CDR3 reads CAWSVRQLLNYGYTF. CDR3 sequence (DNA): TGTGCCTGGAGTGTACGACAGCTCCTTAACTATGGCTACACCTTC.

V gene TRBV4-1 combines with J gene TRBJ2-7; 11 nucleotides match TRBD2. CDR3 length: 17 residues. Germline CDR1 MGHRA, CDR2 YSYEKL. The V and J ends lost 2 bases and 6 bases, in that order; junction bases with no gene match: 12. DNA for the CDR3: TGCGCCAGCAGCCAACCACTTACTAGCGGGAGAGCTCTCGAGCAGTACTTC. It encodes CASSQPLTSGRALEQYF.

This chain joins TRBV3-1 and TRBJ1-2, with 7 bases identical to TRBD1. This CDR3 contains 14 residues. Per germline, CDR1 LGHDT and CDR2 YNNKEL (reference sequence). Trimming took 4 bases from V and 5 from J; bases not matched to a gene: 7. The CDR3 sequence is CASSRPGQDYGYTF. The DNA of the CDR3 is TGTGCCAGCAGCCGACCTGGACAGGATTATGGCTACACCTTC.

The gene calls are TRBV6-5 and TRBJ1-1; TRBD1 might be the D (5 bases). This CDR3 comprises 15 residues. Germline-derived CDR1 and CDR2 are MNHEY and SVGAGI. With 7 bases removed from V and 1 base from J, the gap between germline ends came to 16 bases. The CDR3 DNA reads as TGTGCCAGCACAAAGGATAGGGGTTGGAACACTGAAGCTTTCTTT. This codes for CASTKDRGWNTEAFF.

This chain connects TRBV13 to TRBJ2-1; the match to TRBD2 covers 8 bases. This CDR3 comprises 14 residues. Looked up from germline, CDR1 is PRHDT and CDR2 is FYEKMQ (reference sequence). V gave up 6 bases and J gave up 11 bases; unmatched junction bases: 12. The CDR3 reads CASRREGLAGQQFF. As DNA, the CDR3 is TGTGCCAGCAGAAGGGAGGGATTAGCGGGGCAGCAGTTCTTC.

Note on this clonotype: One junction end does not reproduce the germline sequence, and a read error may be involved. The chain joins TRBV7-7 to TRBJ2-1, with D uncertain. The length of the CDR3 is 16 residues. Germline lookup yields CDR1 SSHAT and CDR2 FNYEAQ (reference sequence). For the CDR3, the DNA is TGTGCTAGCAGCTTAAGCGTCAAAACAACCTACAATGAGCAGTTCTTC. Translating gives CASSLSVKTTYNEQFF.

This chain connects TRBV14 to TRBJ1-1; D remains ambiguous. Germline V gene data show CDR1 as SGHDN and CDR2 as FVKESK. The length of the CDR3 is 13 residues. V dropped 1 base and J dropped 3 bases, with 6 bases sitting between them. The CDR3 nucleotides are TGTGCCAGCAGCCAAGCAGGCCACACTGAAGCTTTCTTT. This codes for CASSQAGHTEAFF.

This sequence joins TRBV9 and TRBJ1-1; 8 bases line up with TRBD1. The V segment lost 1 base and the J segment 0 bases; nucleotides outside the gene matches: 5. From germline, CDR1 is SGDLS and CDR2 YYNGEE. This CDR3 contains 16 residues. CDR3 loop: CASSVLPGQVNTEAFF. The CDR3 DNA reads TGTGCCAGCAGCGTACTACCGGGACAGGTGAACACTGAAGCTTTCTTT.

V gene TRBV20-1 combines with J gene TRBJ2-7, with unresolved D. Germline V gene data show CDR1 as DFQATT and CDR2 as SNEGSKA (reference sequence). The CDR3 totals 15 residues. With 0 bases removed from V and 2 bases from J, the gap between germline ends came to 14 bases. The DNA for the CDR3 is TGCAGTGCTAGAGATCACGTAGGGAATCCCTACGAGCAGTACTTC. As protein: CSARDHVGNPYEQYF.

This chain uses TRBV30 with TRBJ1-1, with D unresolved. Trimming shortened V by 0 bases and J by 2 bases, and 16 bases separated the two germline ends. Germline CDR1 is GTSNPN and CDR2 is SVGIG (reference sequence). CDR3 length: 16 residues. CDR3 nucleotide sequence: TGTGCCTGGAGTGTGGTTAGGTCCATCGTTAACACTGAAGCTTTCTTT. It specifies CAWSVVRSIVNTEAFF.

The chain has TRBV20-1 and TRBJ2-1; 7 bases map to TRBD2. The CDR3 extends over 14 amino acids. J was trimmed by 4 bases and V by 6 bases; bases with no gene match: 9. Per germline, CDR1 DFQATT and CDR2 SNEGSKA (reference sequence). Here the CDR3 reads CSAPREVEYNEQFF. CDR3 DNA sequence: TGCAGTGCGCCCCGGGAGGTCGAGTACAATGAGCAGTTCTTC.

This chain uses TRBV12-3 or TRBV12-4 with TRBJ2-7; TRBD2 agrees at 7 bases. V shed 3 bases and J 6 bases; nucleotides not matched to a gene: 8. There are 14 residues in the CDR3. CDR3 sequence reads: CASSLVRGRGEQYF. CDR3 in DNA: TGTGCCAGCAGTTTGGTCCGCGGGAGAGGCGAGCAGTACTTC.

The chain employs TRBV2 and TRBJ2-1, with a weak D call TRBD2 (6 bases). V gave up 6 bases and J gave up 6 bases, with 18 bases separating them. The germline gives CDR1 SNHLY, CDR2 FYNNEI. This CDR3 has 15 amino acids. CDR3 in DNA: TGTGCCAGCAGCGGGGACTCCTTATCTACCAATGAGCAGTTCTTC. Residues: CASSGDSLSTNEQFF.